The clone carrying this T cell receptor beta chain has more than one count but fewer than ten. The antigen remains unidentified. The junction had 9 bases not matched to a gene; V was cut back by 6 bases and J by 8 bases. The V gene's germline CDR1 is SQVTM and CDR2 ANQGSEA. This CDR3 has 13 residues. The entry originates in a study of early T cells in non-severe SARS-CoV-2 infection. Study overall: Sequenced bulk RNA came from whole blood that was unsorted, and chains were unpaired.

Unique molecular identifiers tagged individual cDNA molecules. TCRdb re-derived calls from the 5' RACE reads in MiXCR, one entry per CDR3 protein. The sample includes more than 70,000 distinct CDR3 sequences, 12% to 15% of them seen just once. Study-level points and caveats: Private and CD4 specificities were missed by VDJdb matching, which favored anti-spike CD8 responses.

This sequence originates from an adult who was a healthcare worker with PCR-confirmed SARS-CoV-2 infection or an uninfected control (not recorded which). V and J are TRBV29-1 and TRBJ1-3, with 8 bases lining up with TRBD1. The sample consisted of whole blood. CDR3 region: CSVGDRGRHTIYF. CDR3 in DNA: TGCAGCGTAGGTGACAGGGGAAGGCACACCATATATTTT.